The next 19 T cell receptor beta chains were all read from a single sample in a study of blood T cell repertoires in COVID-19. Clones were sequenced by immunoSEQ multiplex PCR, and TCRdb holds only the in-frame ones, with some missing. The data show hundreds of thousands of clones, 70% to 90% seen once. Sequencing was performed on peripheral blood. The receptors come from a man between 18 and 29 years old with active or convalescent COVID-19.

The V gene is TRBV7-2, the J gene TRBJ2-1; 8 positions agree with TRBD2. This CDR3 is 15 amino acids long. Germline V lookup: CDR1 SGHTA, CDR2 FQGNSA. The J segment lost 9 bases and the V segment lost 1 base, leaving 8 bases of the junction unmatched. This chain's CDR3 is CASSLVGGGLIEQFF. Here the CDR3 DNA reads TGTGCCAGCAGCTTAGTCGGGGGGGGCCTTATTGAGCAGTTCTTC.

This chain uses TRBV9 with TRBJ2-1, with 9 nucleotides matching TRBD2. With V trimmed by 0 bases and J by 7 bases, 5 bases remained unmatched. The CDR3 totals 15 residues. From germline, CDR1 is SGDLS and CDR2 YYNGEE. This CDR3 reads CASSVGASGENEQFF. The CDR3 DNA is TGTGCCAGCAGCGTAGGGGCTAGCGGGGAAAATGAGCAGTTCTTC.

The V gene is TRBV2, the J gene TRBJ2-3; D is perhaps TRBD1 (6 bases). The germline V gene encodes CDR1 SNHLY and CDR2 FYNNEI. The ends were cut back, 7 bases at V and 2 bases at J, with 13 bases in the middle. The CDR3 contains 14 residues. The chain's CDR3 is CASNRAWDTDTQYF. The CDR3 nucleotides read TGTGCCAGCAACAGGGCCTGGGACACAGATACGCAGTATTTT.

The rearrangement links TRBV7-2 to TRBJ1-1; the match to TRBD1 covers 8 bases. The CDR3 extends over 17 amino acids. V lost 5 bases to trimming and J lost 6 bases; unmatched junction nucleotides: 17. Per germline, CDR1 SGHTA and CDR2 FQGNSA. The CDR3 DNA sequence: TGTGCCAGCAGCCTAAGGACAGGGAAATTTTTAAACTCTGAAGCTTTCTTT. It codes for CASSLRTGKFLNSEAFF.

The chain has TRBV29-1 and TRBJ1-1; no clear D gene. Between the trimmed V and J ends, which lost 6 bases and 8 bases, there was a span of 16 bases. This CDR3 comprises 12 residues. Germline assignment: CDR1 SQVTM and CDR2 ANQGSEA. CDR3 in amino acids: CSVHERLGEAFF. CDR3 nucleotides: TGCAGCGTGCACGAGAGACTTGGGGAAGCTTTCTTT.

This clone was detected once. The chain is built from TRBV5-1 and TRBJ2-3, with TRBD1 as a possible D gene (6 bases). The CDR3 consists of 14 residues. Trimming removed 4 bases from V and 4 bases from J, with 13 bases in between. Germline V gene lookup returns CDR1 SGHRS and CDR2 YFSETQ. CDR3 loop: CASSVASGADTQYF. In DNA, the CDR3 is TGCGCCAGCAGCGTAGCATCAGGGGCAGATACGCAGTATTTT.

This chain joins TRBV20-1 and TRBJ2-5; D may be TRBD1 (6 bases). Germline CDR1 reads DFQATT; CDR2 reads SNEGSKA (reference sequence). This CDR3 spans 15 amino acids. V shed 3 bases and J shed 0 bases, with 14 bases lying between them. The CDR3 nucleotides are TGCAGTGCTAGTACAGGGAAGAGGCACCAAGAGACCCAGTACTTC. As protein: CSASTGKRHQETQYF.

The rearrangement uses TRBV29-1 and TRBJ2-7; 8 nucleotides match TRBD2. V was clipped by 6 bases and J by 5 bases; unmatched bases: 12. The CDR3 runs to 14 residues. Germline V CDR1 and CDR2: SQVTM, ANQGSEA. The CDR3 sequence is CSVLTGGRLDEQYF. Written as DNA, the CDR3 is TGCAGCGTCTTGACTGGCGGGAGGTTAGACGAGCAGTACTTC.

The chain links TRBV6-5 to TRBJ2-1; 9 bases line up with TRBD1. With V trimmed by 4 bases and J by 7 bases, 5 bases remained unmatched. Germline CDR1 MNHEY, CDR2 SVGAGI. The CDR3 totals 14 residues. DNA of the CDR3: TGTGCCAGCAGTTGGGACAGGGAGGTGAATGAGCAGTTCTTC. Translating gives CASSWDREVNEQFF.

The rearrangement joins TRBV28 to TRBJ2-1, with D perhaps TRBD2 (7 bases). The germline V and J ends were trimmed by 7 bases and 1 base, with 29 bases remaining between them. Germline CDR1 and CDR2: MDHEN and SYDVKM. The CDR3 is 20 amino acids. The CDR3 nucleotides read TGTGCCAGCACTCGCCGTACTGCTCCGGGGGGCGGTGAATCCTACAATGAGCAGTTCTTC. This codes for CASTRRTAPGGGESYNEQFF. The full variable domain, completed using reference TRBV28 and TRBJ2-1, is DVKVTQSSRYLVKRTGEKVFLECVQDMDHENMFWYRQDPGLGLRLIYFSYDVKMKEKGDIPEGYSVSREKKERFSLILESASTNQTSMYLCASTRRTAPGGGESYNEQFFGPGTRLTVL.

This rearrangement joins TRBV29-1 to TRBJ1-2; D remains unclear. Germline loops: CDR1 SQVTM, CDR2 ANQGSEA. The CDR3 spans 12 residues. Trimming stripped 3 bases from V and 6 bases from J, with 11 bases between. The CDR3 spells CSVDFPDDGYTF. DNA of the CDR3: TGCAGCGTTGATTTCCCAGATGATGGCTACACCTTC.

The chain joins TRBV12-5 to TRBJ1-2, with 7 bases aligning to TRBD1. J lost 3 bases, V lost 2 bases, and 6 bases had no gene match. The CDR3 is 15 residues long. Germline CDR1 reads LGHNT; CDR2 reads FRNRAP. CDR3 coding DNA: TGTGCTAGTGGTTTGAGGAGGGGGCTTGACTATGGCTACACCTTC. As protein: CASGLRRGLDYGYTF.

V is TRBV5-1 and J is TRBJ1-4, with unresolved D. Trimming removed 7 bases at V and 0 bases at J, with 7 bases between. The V gene's germline CDR1 is SGHRS and CDR2 YFSETQ. The CDR3 has 13 residues. The CDR3 protein is CASAGTTNEKLFF. The CDR3 DNA reads TGCGCCAGCGCGGGAACAACTAATGAAAAACTGTTTTTT.

The V call is TRBV4-3, the J call TRBJ2-2; D may be TRBD1 (6 bases). CDR1 is LGHNA, CDR2 YSLEER, per germline. The V and J ends lost 4 bases and 6 bases respectively, with 12 bases between them. The CDR3 contains 14 residues. CDR3 region: CASSPRRTAGELFF. The CDR3 DNA reads as TGCGCCAGCAGCCCCCGACGGACAGCCGGGGAGCTGTTTTTT.

The chain joins TRBV15 to TRBJ1-3, with D perhaps TRBD1 (6 bases). CDR3 length equals 15 residues. Trimming cost V 3 bases and J 0 bases, with 9 bases left between them. Germline CDR1 and CDR2: LNHNV and YYDKDF (reference sequence). The CDR3 DNA follows: TGTGCCACCAGCAGGGGGGCGTCCTCTGGAAACACCATATATTTT. Protein: CATSRGASSGNTIYF. The complete variable domain, with remaining parts taken from reference TRBV15 and TRBJ1-3, reads DAMVIQNPRYQVTQFGKPVTLSCSQTLNHNVMYWYQQKSSQAPKLLFHYYDKDFNNEADTPDNFQSRRPNTSFCFLDIRSPGLGDTAMYLCATSRGASSGNTIYFGEGSWLTVV.

The chain is built from TRBV29-1 and TRBJ2-2; possibly TRBD1 for D (6 bases). The V gene lost 8 bases and the J gene lost 4 bases, with 17 bases spanning the gap. Germline-derived CDR1 and CDR2 are SQVTM and ANQGSEA. The CDR3 extends over 14 amino acids. The CDR3 region has the DNA TGCAGCCTAACTACAGGGTTGGGCACCGGGGAGCTGTTTTTT. As protein: CSLTTGLGTGELFF.

The chain couples TRBV6-5 to TRBJ1-6, with 10 bases lining up with TRBD1. V shed 6 bases, J shed 10 bases, and the junction held 9 bases outside the gene matches. Per germline, CDR1 MNHEY and CDR2 SVGAGI. The CDR3 has 15 amino acids. The CDR3 loop is CASRQGQGFRSPLHF. The CDR3 nucleotides are TGTGCCAGCAGACAGGGACAGGGGTTTAGGTCACCCCTCCACTTT.

This chain uses TRBV5-6 with TRBJ1-3; 8 bases map to TRBD1. Losses at the gene ends were 2 bases for V and 4 bases for J; bases not matched to a gene: 2. Germline loops: CDR1 SGHDT, CDR2 YYEEEE. The CDR3 totals 14 residues. The CDR3 reads CASSFRQGGNTIYF. The CDR3, as DNA: TGTGCCAGCAGCTTCCGACAGGGGGGAAACACCATATATTTT.

This chain links TRBV18 with TRBJ2-1, with 9 bases lining up with TRBD1. Trimming cost V 0 bases and J 7 bases; bases outside gene matches: 4. The CDR3 contains 15 residues. Germline V gene sequence: CDR1 KGHSH, CDR2 LQKENI. The CDR3 loop is CASSPPGQGRNEQFF. The CDR3 nucleotides are TGTGCCAGCTCACCACCGGGACAGGGTAGAAATGAGCAGTTCTTC.